Presented here are 8 T cell receptor beta chains from one specimen sequenced in a study of blood T cell repertoires in COVID-19. TCRdb keeps only in-frame clones here, not all; method: immunoSEQ multiplex PCR. Of approximately 97,000 clones in the sample, 70% to 85% were seen once. Material: peripheral blood. The origin of the receptors is a man in his fifties or sixties with active or convalescent COVID-19.

V and J are TRBV13 and TRBJ2-4; 7 nucleotides agree with TRBD1. The CDR3 is 15 residues long. The trim removed 1 base at V and 0 bases at J, leaving 0 bases unmatched. Germline V CDR1 and CDR2: PRHDT, FYEKMQ (reference sequence). The CDR3 sequence is CASSLDRGAKNIQYF. Written as DNA, the CDR3 is TGTGCCAGCAGCTTAGACAGGGGAGCCAAAAACATTCAGTACTTC.

The chain links TRBV19 to TRBJ2-7; a possible D gene is TRBD2 (6 bases). Germline V gives CDR1 LNHDA, CDR2 SQIVND (reference sequence). With 1 base removed from V and 4 bases from J, the gap between germline ends came to 8 bases. CDR3 size: 13 residues. CDR3 amino acids: CASSIAAGYEQYV. The CDR3 DNA reads TGTGCCAGTAGTATAGCGGCGGGGTACGAGCAGTACGTC.

V gene TRBV3-1 (or the pseudogene TRBV3-2) combines with J gene TRBJ2-3, with 7 bases that match TRBD2. V dropped 5 bases and J dropped 2; count of bases not matched to a gene: 10. Germline-derived CDR1 and CDR2 are LGHDT and YNNKEL (reference sequence). The length of the CDR3 is 16 residues. As DNA, the CDR3 is TGTGCCAGCAGCAAAACCGGGACTACCTCCACAGATACGCAGTATTTT. Translated: CASSKTGTTSTDTQYF.

The V gene is TRBV3-1 (or the pseudogene TRBV3-2), the J gene TRBJ1-3; weak D call: TRBD1 (5 bases). Germline V lookup: CDR1 LGHDT, CDR2 YNNKEL (reference sequence). The CDR3 runs 15 residues. Deletions cut 4 bases from V and 3 bases from J, with 13 bases between. CDR3 sequence reads: CASSPWGDFGNTIYF. DNA for the CDR3: TGTGCCAGCAGCCCCTGGGGCGATTTTGGAAACACCATATATTTT.

The chain employs TRBV7-3 and TRBJ2-3; D not certain. This CDR3 comprises 14 residues. Germline V gene data show CDR1 as SGHTA and CDR2 as FQGTGA. V lost 0 bases to trimming and J lost 3 bases, with 7 bases between them. The CDR3 region has the DNA TGTGCCAGCAGCTTAACTCAGGCAACAGATACGCAGTATTTT. It encodes CASSLTQATDTQYF.

This chain joins TRBV11-2 and TRBJ2-3; 10 bases agree with TRBD2. With 5 bases clipped from V and 4 bases from J, the junction kept 6 bases outside the gene matches. The CDR3 spans 15 residues. Per the germline V gene, CDR1 is SGHAT and CDR2 is FQNNGV. The DNA of the CDR3 is TGTGCCAGCAGCCTAAGCGGGAGGGGGGCAGATACGCAGTATTTT. The encoded protein is CASSLSGRGADTQYF.

The J gene is TRBJ1-1, the V gene TRBV6-1; D is undetermined. The CDR3 has 14 residues. With 5 bases removed from V and 1 base from J, the gap between germline ends came to 11 bases. Germline V CDR1 and CDR2: MNHNS, SASEGT. CDR3 nucleotide sequence: TGTGCCAGCAGTTATGGAGTGGAGAACACTGAAGCTTTCTTT. Translation: CASSYGVENTEAFF.

The V call is TRBV6-1, the J call TRBJ1-5, with D perhaps TRBD1 (5 bases). The CDR3 has 14 amino acids. Looked up from germline, CDR1 is MNHNS and CDR2 is SASEGT. The ends were cut back, 1 base at V and 7 bases at J, with 11 bases in the middle. CDR3 region: CASSEGVGAQPQHF. The CDR3 DNA reads TGTGCCAGCAGTGAAGGAGTAGGGGCCCAGCCCCAGCATTTT.